This T cell receptor beta chain was identified in a study of sequential checkpoint blockade in melanoma. The sample's treatment: randomized to nivolumab then ipilimumab (arm A) or the reverse (arm B). Here immunoSEQ multiplex PCR was the method, and the copy in TCRdb shows in-frame clones only, minus some. Here the sample spans some 35,000 clones, roughly 84% being singletons. With 4 bases removed from V and 5 bases from J, the gap between germline ends came to 15 bases. The germline CDR1 and CDR2 sequences are MNHEY and SMNVEV (reference sequence). The CDR3 consists of 15 residues. The sequences come from CD8+ T cells sorted from blood (inferred from file names), collected from a patient given nivolumab and ipilimumab in sequence. This TCR derives from a human donor with melanoma. The V call is TRBV27, the J call TRBJ2-1, with D perhaps matching TRBD2 (6 bases). CDR3 residues: CASSWAGTIHNEQFF. The CDR3 DNA is TGTGCCAGCAGTTGGGCGGGAACGATCCACAATGAGCAGTTCTTC.